This paragraph reports one TCR beta chain. The clone's antigen remains unknown. Nothing much larger sits one base from this clone, and base qualities are not available. The data belong to a study of cytomegalovirus exposure and HLA in healthy donors (dated by TCRdb to the late 2010s). Regarding the research as a whole: According to a later analysis, the approximately 120 validation repertoires were produced on the same platform as the approximately 600 repertoires of the first cohort. Besides the first cohort of 666 subjects, a separate validation cohort made up of 120 different subjects was used. To predict cytomegalovirus infection status, the study combined high-throughput TCR immunosequencing, statistical association of individual TCRs with disease status, and machine learning. The aim of the study was to test whether cataloging public T cell receptors could identify signatures of past pathogen exposure.

Separate from the approximately 700-subject first cohort, the validation cohort of 90 to 150 subjects was the group to which the donors belonged. Overall study results and their limits: The authors suggested that the approach could potentially be extended to other disease states and immunological phenotypes. All 130 or so repertoires were used to score co-occurrence in the validation cohort in a later analysis, because that analysis had no HLA typing for the cohort. In vitro tests confirmed that a few of the cytomegalovirus-associated TCR beta chains recognize cytomegalovirus antigens. Most TCR sequences were observed very rarely across donors, whereas some public TCRs were present in many individuals. In the study, approximately 160 TCR beta chains were listed as associated with cytomegalovirus. Of the cluster scores, approximately 95% were above 0 in a later analysis, which found that TCRs clustered in the first cohort also tended to co-occur in the approximately 130 validation repertoires. The classifier was reported to diagnose cytomegalovirus status with high specificity and sensitivity in both the original cohort and the validation cohort.

Inclusive of the bounding cysteine and phenylalanine, the CDR3 is 15 residues long. Only CDR3 DNA is held: 45 bases, read in frame from base 1. The germline V gene gives CDR1 as MDHEN and CDR2 as SYDVKM. Trimming leaves V shorter by 6 bases and J shorter by 5 bases, with the junction holding 6 bases beyond the gene matches. The library relied on the immunoSEQ multiplex PCR assay. The authors processed their data as follows. A statistical classification framework was developed to diagnose cytomegalovirus status using the catalog of TCR beta chain sequences. As stored in TCRdb, this immuneACCESS dataset retains in-frame rearrangements with V and J assigned. A fraction of the clones does not appear; measured against another copy, unresolved V genes explain less than half of the discrepancy, and the remainder lacks a known reason. The DNA gave D and trimming, while V, J and clone size come from that table. This sample comprises approximately 200,000 clones, 70% to 90% of them detected only once. 2.9% of the sample comes from the top ten.

This chain is built from TRBV28 and TRBJ2-1, with 11 middle bases fitting TRBD2. The sequence derives from a woman in her late teens or twenties in good health and CMV-seronegative. Sequenced sample: PBMCs. The sequence in DNA is TGTGCCAGCAGCTACGGGACTAGCGGAGACAATGAGCAGTTCTTC. It translates to CASSYGTSGDNEQFF.